The entry below gives a single T cell receptor beta chain sequence along with its context. Repertoires were generated with immunoSEQ multiplex PCR, while TCRdb's copy carries only in-frame clones and drops some. The data contain approximately 20,000 clones, more than 95% of them singletons. This sample stems from a study of T cells in tuberculosis. Germline lookup yields CDR1 KGHSH and CDR2 LQKENI. With V trimmed by 1 base and J by 2 bases, 1 base remained unmatched. This CDR3 contains 15 residues. This chain links TRBV18 with TRBJ2-7; TRBD1 aligns across 11 bases. The TCR was taken from a donor aged 10 to 29 with latent tuberculosis or without tuberculosis infection. Sequencing was performed on PBMCs. The CDR3 nucleotides read TGTGCCAGCTCACCACGGGACAGGGGGACCTACGAGCAGTACTTC. It encodes CASSPRDRGTYEQYF.